This TCR beta chain was sequenced for a study of Graves' ophthalmopathy and Graves' hyperthyroidism. CDR1 is MNHEY, CDR2 SVGAGI, per germline. The CDR3 spans 13 residues. V was shortened by 5 bases and J by 4 bases, with 11 bases between the two germline ends. Using RNA transcripts, the TCR beta CDR3 regions were amplified. RT-PCR in the first round used HTBI primers; a second-round multiplex PCR followed. TCRdb reanalysed the multiplex PCR reads using MiXCR and keeps one entry per CDR3 protein. Of 300,000 to 400,000 distinct CDR3 sequences in the sample, roughly 15% were seen once. The sample consisted of peripheral blood. This receptor was obtained from an adult man with Graves' ophthalmopathy. The gene calls are TRBV6-5 and TRBJ1-2, with D perhaps matching TRBD1 (5 bases). The CDR3 sequence: CASSTPGGYGYTF. The CDR3 DNA reads as TGTGCCAGCAGTACTCCCGGGGGCTATGGCTACACCTTC.